What follows are 5 T cell receptor beta chains derived from one specimen sequenced in a study of blood T cells in healthy people across ages (dated by TCRdb to between 2014 and 2017). The library relied on 5' RACE. The instrument given in TCRdb is Illumina HiSeq 2500. A second PCR of about 7 to 12 cycles was run with a J-beta primer mix and a sample-barcoded 5' primer. The public sequencing data were trimmed at Q25 with fastp and processed into clonotypes with MiXCR by TCRdb, which kept only in-frame beta chains. Entries are consolidated by CDR3 protein sequence, retaining the most common genes and DNA. The sample includes over 950,000 distinct CDR3 sequences, with roughly 47% observed a single time. The ten most abundant clones make up about 22% of the sample. Sequences were obtained from blood. Receptors originate from a woman aged 55-69 years in good health.

J is TRBJ1-1 and V is TRBV20-1; no reliable D call. The V gene's germline CDR1 is DFQATT and CDR2 SNEGSKA (reference sequence). V dropped 3 bases and J dropped 10 bases, with 21 bases sitting between them. The CDR3 length is 14 residues. CDR3 in DNA: TGCAGTGCTAGGAGGATAGCGGGTACGTCGGGAGCTTTCTTT. It translates to CSARRIAGTSGAFF.

This chain joins TRBV20-1 and TRBJ2-7; 13 nucleotides line up with TRBD2. The CDR3 consists of 16 residues. Germline V lookup: CDR1 DFQATT, CDR2 SNEGSKA (reference sequence). The trim removed 0 bases at V and 4 bases at J, leaving 6 bases unmatched. The CDR3 here is CSARDRTSGSIYEQYF. The CDR3 nucleotides read TGCAGTGCTAGAGACCGGACTAGCGGGAGTATATACGAGCAGTACTTC.

This clonotype was found a few times. V gene TRBV18 combines with J gene TRBJ2-6; D gene uncertain. The CDR3 has 15 amino acids. V lost 0 bases and J 0 bases, leaving 3 bases between the germline ends. CDR1 is KGHSH and CDR2 is LQKENI in the germline V gene. The CDR3 nucleotides read TGTGCCAGCTCACCACCCAACTCTGGGGCCAACGTCCTGACTTTC. This encodes CASSPPNSGANVLTF.

This clonotype was found once. The chain couples TRBV20-1 to TRBJ2-3, with D maybe TRBD1 (6 bases). Germline assignment: CDR1 DFQATT and CDR2 SNEGSKA (reference sequence). V was shortened by 1 base and J by 2 bases, with 10 bases between the two germline ends. This CDR3 has 14 amino acids. Here the CDR3 reads CSARGGTNTDTQYF. The DNA of the CDR3 is TGCAGTGCTAGAGGGGGGACAAACACAGATACGCAGTATTTT.

The V gene is TRBV3-1, the J gene TRBJ2-1; the match to TRBD2 covers 9 bases. The CDR3 has 16 amino acids. Germline loops: CDR1 LGHDT, CDR2 YNNKEL (reference sequence). V was clipped by 4 bases and J by 8 bases; unmatched bases: 12. In nucleotides, the CDR3 is TGTGCCAGCAGCCCCAGACTAGCGGTGAAGGTCCATGAGCAGTTCTTC. Translation gives CASSPRLAVKVHEQFF.